This record concerns one T cell receptor (beta chain) sequence. The target antigen is unknown. This sample stems from a study of T cell responses to AZD1222 COVID-19 vaccine. Points from the study as a whole: Repertoire collection took place solely once the T cell response had peaked.

Clones were sequenced by immunoSEQ multiplex PCR, and TCRdb holds only the in-frame ones, with some missing. The data contain some 200,000 clones, roughly 93% of them seen just once; the ten biggest clones take up roughly 0.98%. CDR3 size: 17 residues. V was pared by 5 bases and J by 0 bases, with 20 bases between. Germline-derived CDR1 and CDR2 are SGHTA and FQGNSA. The sequence was collected from an adult in good health. Sequences were derived from peripheral blood, sampled on day 0 of AZD1222 vaccination. This chain uses TRBV7-2 with TRBJ2-7, with D perhaps matching TRBD1 or TRBD2 (7 bases each). CDR3: CASSKLRGRGSSYEQYF. In DNA form, the CDR3 reads TGTGCCAGCAGCAAGCTCAGGGGGAGGGGGAGCTCCTACGAGCAGTACTTC.